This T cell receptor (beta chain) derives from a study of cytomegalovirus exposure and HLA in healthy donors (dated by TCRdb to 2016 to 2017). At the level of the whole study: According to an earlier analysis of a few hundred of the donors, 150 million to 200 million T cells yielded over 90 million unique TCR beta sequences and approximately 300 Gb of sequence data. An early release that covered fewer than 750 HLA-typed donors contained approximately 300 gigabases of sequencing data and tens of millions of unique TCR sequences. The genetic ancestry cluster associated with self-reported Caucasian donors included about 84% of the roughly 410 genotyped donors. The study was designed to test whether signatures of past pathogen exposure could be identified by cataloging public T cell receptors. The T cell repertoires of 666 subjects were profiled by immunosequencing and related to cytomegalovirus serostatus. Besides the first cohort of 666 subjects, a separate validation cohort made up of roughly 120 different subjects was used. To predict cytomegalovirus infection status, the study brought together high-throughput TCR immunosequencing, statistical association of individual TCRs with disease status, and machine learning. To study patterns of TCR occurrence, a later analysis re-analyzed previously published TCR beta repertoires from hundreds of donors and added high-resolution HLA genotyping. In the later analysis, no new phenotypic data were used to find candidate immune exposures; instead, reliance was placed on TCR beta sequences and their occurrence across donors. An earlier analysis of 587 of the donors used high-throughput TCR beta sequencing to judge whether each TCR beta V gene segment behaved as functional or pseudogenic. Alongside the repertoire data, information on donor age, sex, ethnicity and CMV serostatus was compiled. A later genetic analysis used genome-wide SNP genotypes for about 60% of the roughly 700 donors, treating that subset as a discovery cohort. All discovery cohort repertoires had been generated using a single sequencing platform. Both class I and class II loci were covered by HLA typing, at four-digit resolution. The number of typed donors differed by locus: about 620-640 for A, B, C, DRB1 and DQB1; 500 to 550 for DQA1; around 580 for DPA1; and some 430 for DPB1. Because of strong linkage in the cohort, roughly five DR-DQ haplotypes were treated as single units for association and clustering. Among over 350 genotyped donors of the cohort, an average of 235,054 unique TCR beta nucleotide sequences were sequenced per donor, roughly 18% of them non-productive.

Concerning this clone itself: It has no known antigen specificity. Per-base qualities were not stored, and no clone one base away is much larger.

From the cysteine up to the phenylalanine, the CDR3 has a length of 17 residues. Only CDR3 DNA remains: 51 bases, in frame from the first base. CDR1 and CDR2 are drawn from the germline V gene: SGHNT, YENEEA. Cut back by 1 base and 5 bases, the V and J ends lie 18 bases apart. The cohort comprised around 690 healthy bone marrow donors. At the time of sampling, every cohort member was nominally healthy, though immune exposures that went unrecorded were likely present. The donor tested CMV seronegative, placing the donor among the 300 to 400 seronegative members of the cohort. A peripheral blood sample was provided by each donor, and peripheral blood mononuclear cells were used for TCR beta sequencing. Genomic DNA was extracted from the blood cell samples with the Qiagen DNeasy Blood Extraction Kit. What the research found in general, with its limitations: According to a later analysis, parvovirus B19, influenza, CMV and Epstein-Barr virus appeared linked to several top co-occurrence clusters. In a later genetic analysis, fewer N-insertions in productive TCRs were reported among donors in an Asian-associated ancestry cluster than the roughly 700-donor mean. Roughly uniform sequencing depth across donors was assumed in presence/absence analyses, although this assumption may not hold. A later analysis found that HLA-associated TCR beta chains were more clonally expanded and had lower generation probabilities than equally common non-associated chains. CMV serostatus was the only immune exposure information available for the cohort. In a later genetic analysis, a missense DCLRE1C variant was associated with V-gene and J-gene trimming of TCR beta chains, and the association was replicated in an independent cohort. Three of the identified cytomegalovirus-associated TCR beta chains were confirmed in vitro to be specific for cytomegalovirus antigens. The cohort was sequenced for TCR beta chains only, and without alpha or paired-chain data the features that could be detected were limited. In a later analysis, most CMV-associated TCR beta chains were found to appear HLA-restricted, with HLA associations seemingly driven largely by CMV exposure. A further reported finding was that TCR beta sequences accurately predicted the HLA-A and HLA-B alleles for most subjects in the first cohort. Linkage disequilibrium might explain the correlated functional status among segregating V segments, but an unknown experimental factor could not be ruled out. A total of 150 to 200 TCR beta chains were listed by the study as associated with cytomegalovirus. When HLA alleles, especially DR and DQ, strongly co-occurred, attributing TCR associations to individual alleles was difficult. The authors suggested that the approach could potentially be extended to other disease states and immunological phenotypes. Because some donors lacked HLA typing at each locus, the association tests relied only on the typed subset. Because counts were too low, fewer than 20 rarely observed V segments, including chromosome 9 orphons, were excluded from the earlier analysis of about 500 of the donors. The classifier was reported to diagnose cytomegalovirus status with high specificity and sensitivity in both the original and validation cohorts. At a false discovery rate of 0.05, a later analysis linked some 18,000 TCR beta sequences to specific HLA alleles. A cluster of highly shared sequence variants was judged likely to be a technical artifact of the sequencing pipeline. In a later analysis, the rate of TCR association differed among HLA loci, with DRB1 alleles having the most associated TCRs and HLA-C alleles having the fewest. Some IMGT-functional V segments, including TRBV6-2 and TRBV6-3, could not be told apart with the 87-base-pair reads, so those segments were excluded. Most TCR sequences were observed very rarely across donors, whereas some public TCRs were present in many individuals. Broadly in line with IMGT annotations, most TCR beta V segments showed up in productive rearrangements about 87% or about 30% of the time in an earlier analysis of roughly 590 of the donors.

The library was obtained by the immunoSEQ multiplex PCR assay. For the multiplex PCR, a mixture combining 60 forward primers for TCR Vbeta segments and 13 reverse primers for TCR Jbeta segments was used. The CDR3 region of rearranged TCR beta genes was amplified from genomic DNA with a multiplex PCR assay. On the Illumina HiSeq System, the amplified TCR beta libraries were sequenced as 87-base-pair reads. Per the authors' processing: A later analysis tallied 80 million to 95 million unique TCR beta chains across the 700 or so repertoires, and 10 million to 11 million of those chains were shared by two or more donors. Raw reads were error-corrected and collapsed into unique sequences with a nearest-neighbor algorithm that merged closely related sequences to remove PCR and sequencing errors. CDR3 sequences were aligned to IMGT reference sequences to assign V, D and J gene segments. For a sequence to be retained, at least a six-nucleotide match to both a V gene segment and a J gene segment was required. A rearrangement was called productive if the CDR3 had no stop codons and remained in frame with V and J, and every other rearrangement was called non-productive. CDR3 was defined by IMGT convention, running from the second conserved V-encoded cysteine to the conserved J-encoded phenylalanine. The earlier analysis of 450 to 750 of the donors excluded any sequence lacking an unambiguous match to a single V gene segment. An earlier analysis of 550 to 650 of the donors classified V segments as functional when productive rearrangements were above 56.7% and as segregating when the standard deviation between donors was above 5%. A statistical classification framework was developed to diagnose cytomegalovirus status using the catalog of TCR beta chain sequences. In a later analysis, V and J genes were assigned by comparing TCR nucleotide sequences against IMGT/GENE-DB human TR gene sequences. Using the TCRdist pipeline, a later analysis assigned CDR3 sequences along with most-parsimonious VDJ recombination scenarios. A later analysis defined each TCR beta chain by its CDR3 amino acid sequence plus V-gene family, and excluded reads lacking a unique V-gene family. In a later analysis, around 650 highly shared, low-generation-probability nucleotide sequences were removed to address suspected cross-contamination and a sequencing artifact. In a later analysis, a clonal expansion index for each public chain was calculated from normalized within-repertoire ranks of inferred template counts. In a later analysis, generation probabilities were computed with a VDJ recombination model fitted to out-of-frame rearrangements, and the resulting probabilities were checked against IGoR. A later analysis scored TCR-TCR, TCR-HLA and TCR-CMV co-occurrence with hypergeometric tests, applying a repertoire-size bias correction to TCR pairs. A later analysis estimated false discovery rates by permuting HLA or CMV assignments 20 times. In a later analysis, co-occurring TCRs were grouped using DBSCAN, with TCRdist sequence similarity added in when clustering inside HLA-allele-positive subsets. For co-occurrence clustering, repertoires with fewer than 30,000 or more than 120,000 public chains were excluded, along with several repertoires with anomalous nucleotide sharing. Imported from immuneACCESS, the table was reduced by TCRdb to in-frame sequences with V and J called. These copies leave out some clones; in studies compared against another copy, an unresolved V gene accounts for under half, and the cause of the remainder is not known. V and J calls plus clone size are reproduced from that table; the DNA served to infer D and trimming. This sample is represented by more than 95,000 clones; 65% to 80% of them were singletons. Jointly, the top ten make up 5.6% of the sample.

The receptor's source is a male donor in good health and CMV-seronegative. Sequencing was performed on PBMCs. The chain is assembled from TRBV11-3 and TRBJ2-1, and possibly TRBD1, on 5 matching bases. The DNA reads TGTGCCAGCAGCTTAGGGTCACGGGTTCAAGGGGACAATGAGCAGTTCTTC. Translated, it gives CASSLGSRVQGDNEQFF.